A selection of T cell receptor beta chains follows, all from one sample in a study of monozygotic twins with cystic fibrosis. Method: immunoSEQ multiplex PCR; TCRdb's copy keeps in-frame clones and lacks some. The data show around 20,000 clones, around 87% seen once. Sequencing was carried out using blood. These receptors all come from a woman in her thirties with cystic fibrosis. Both conserved end residues are part of each CDR3. Fields, in order: clone size, CDR3 length, D gene, J gene, V gene, CDR3 DNA, CDR3 protein. A D gene is named only where the DNA matches it firmly. Expanded clones get a size class; other rows say once, few or many, or leave the size out.

. 15 TRBD2 TRBJ2-3 TRBV7-9 TGTGCCAGCAGCTTTAAGCGGGGTAGCACAGATACGCAGTATTTT CASSFKRGSTDTQYF
. 16 TRBD1 TRBJ1-5 TRBV25-1 TGTGCCAGCAGTGTGACAGGGGTCAATAGCAATCAGCCCCAGCATTTT CASSVTGVNSNQPQHF
. 15 TRBD1 TRBJ1-5 TRBV19 TGTGCCAGTAGCAGTGACAGGGACGTGCACCAGCCCCAGCATTTT CASSSDRDVHQPQHF
few 17 . TRBJ1-2 TRBV28 TGTGCCAGCAGTTTAGAAGGCAGCGGACTACTCGATGATGGCTACACCTTC CASSLEGSGLLDDGYTF
. 14 . TRBJ1-6 TRBV10-3 TGTGCCATCAGTGAGTCTGCGGATGATTCACCCCTCCACTTT CAISESADDSPLHF
. 15 TRBD1 TRBJ2-3 TRBV2 TGTGCCAGCAGGGGGCTGGGACAGTACACAGATACGCAGTATTTT CASRGLGQYTDTQYF
. 18 . TRBJ2-5 TRBV5-6 TGTGCCAGCAGCTTGGGGCCAGCTAGTAGGGGAATGAGGGAGACCCAGTACTTC CASSLGPASRGMRETQYF
. 14 . TRBJ2-1 TRBV6-5 TGTGCCAGCAGTTACTCGTCAGGGTCCAATGAGCAGTTCTTC CASSYSSGSNEQFF
. 14 . TRBJ1-5 TRBV10-3 TGTGCCATCAGTCAGGGTAGGGAGCATCAGCCCCAGCATTTT CAISQGREHQPQHF
. 13 . TRBJ2-3 TRBV4-2 TGTGCCAGCAGCCAAGGGGTGACAGATACGCAGTATTTT CASSQGVTDTQYF
. 16 . TRBJ1-6 TRBV19 TGTGCCAGTAGTATTGCCCCCCTCGGGGCTGGTTCACCCCTCCACTTT CASSIAPLGAGSPLHF
. 15 . TRBJ1-5 TRBV7-8 TGTGCCAGCAGCTTAGGGGTTTATAGCAATCAGCCCCAGCATTTT CASSLGVYSNQPQHF
. 12 . TRBJ2-7 TRBV5-4 TGTGCCAGCAGCTTCGGACAGAACGAGCAGTACTTC CASSFGQNEQYF
. 17 . TRBJ2-7 TRBV6-1 TGTGCCAGCAGTGACTACAGGGTCTGGGACTCCTCCTACGAGCAGTACTTC CASSDYRVWDSSYEQYF
. 15 TRBD2 TRBJ2-3 TRBV6-4 TGTGCCAGCAGTGACTCGAGCGGGGGGGCAGATACGCAGTATTTT CASSDSSGGADTQYF
. 15 . TRBJ1-2 TRBV18 TGTGCCAGCTCTCCTGGGGGATCAGGGGCCCATGGCTACACCTTC CASSPGGSGAHGYTF
. 13 TRBD1 TRBJ2-7 TRBV6-1 TGTGCCACCTCAGGGACAGGGGTCTACGAGCAGTACTTC CATSGTGVYEQYF
. 14 . TRBJ2-1 TRBV5-4 TGTGCCAGCAGCTTCCCTGGACTGGTGAATGAGCAGTTCTTC CASSFPGLVNEQFF
. 13 . TRBJ2-5 TRBV6-1 TGTGCCAGCAGTGTAGAGTACCAAGAGACCCAGTACTTC CASSVEYQETQYF
. 15 . TRBJ1-2 TRBV7-2 TGTGCCAGCAGCCCGAATTCCCCAGGGACCTATGGCTACACCTTC CASSPNSPGTYGYTF
. 11 . TRBJ2-2 TRBV5-1 TGCGCCAGCACCCAGTCCGGGGAGCTGTTTTTT CASTQSGELFF
. 16 . TRBJ2-2 TRBV4-1 TGCGCCAGCAGCCAACTGGTAAACAGTTTGACCGGGGAGCTGTTTTTT CASSQLVNSLTGELFF
. 15 . TRBJ2-2 TRBV10-3 TGTGCCATCAGTGAGCGCGGGACATCCACCGGGGAGCTGTTTTTT CAISERGTSTGELFF
. 16 . TRBJ1-2 TRBV7-6 TGTGCCAGCAGCTTCGGGGGGGGCAGCTCTAACTATGGCTACACCTTC CASSFGGGSSNYGYTF
. 14 . TRBJ2-3 TRBV10-1 TGCGCCAGCAGTTGGAACCTAGCAACAGATACGCAGTATTTT CASSWNLATDTQYF
. 14 . TRBJ2-7 TRBV19 TGTGCCAGTAGTATCGACAGGAATTCCTACGAGCAGTACTTC CASSIDRNSYEQYF
. 15 TRBD1 TRBJ2-2 TRBV7-8 TGTGCCAGCAGCCCGATGGACAGGGGTATCGGGGAGCTGTTTTTT CASSPMDRGIGELFF
. 16 . TRBJ2-7 TRBV7-9 TGTGCCAGCAGCCCCCGCTGGGGTAGGGGTGTCTACGAGCAGTACTTC CASSPRWGRGVYEQYF
. 15 TRBD2 TRBJ2-3 TRBV5-1 TGCGCCAGCAGCTTGTTCGGGGAGGGCGCAGATACGCAGTATTTT CASSLFGEGADTQYF
. 16 TRBD1 TRBJ2-2 TRBV7-2 TGTGCCAGCAGCCCCGGGACAGGGTCCATCACCGGGGAGCTGTTTTTT CASSPGTGSITGELFF
. 15 . TRBJ1-2 TRBV19 TGTGCCAGTAGTATTCAGGGCCGAGCTAACTATGGCTACACCTTC CASSIQGRANYGYTF
. 16 TRBD2 TRBJ2-3 TRBV2 TGTGCCAGCAGTGAGGGTAGCGGGGTAAATTCAGATACGCAGTATTTT CASSEGSGVNSDTQYF
. 12 . TRBJ1-2 TRBV30 TGTGCCTGGAGTCATTATAGCAATGGCTACACCTTC CAWSHYSNGYTF
. 12 . TRBJ2-5 TRBV2 TGTGCCAGCAGTGTCGGCAGGGAGACCCAGTACTTC CASSVGRETQYF
. 13 TRBD1 TRBJ1-2 TRBV2 TGTGCCAGCAGTATACAGGGGAACTATGGCTACACCTTC CASSIQGNYGYTF
. 16 TRBD2 TRBJ2-1 TRBV2 TGTGCTTCTCAAGGGGGGCTAGCGGGGTTCTACAATGAGCAGTTCTTC CASQGGLAGFYNEQFF
. 15 TRBD1 TRBJ1-6 TRBV10-3 TGTGCCATCAGGACAGAGGGACAGCAAAATTCACCCCTCCACTTT CAIRTEGQQNSPLHF
. 14 TRBD1 TRBJ1-4 TRBV6-1 TGTGCCAGCACCCCGGGACAGGGGAATGAAAAACTGTTTTTT CASTPGQGNEKLFF
once 13 . TRBJ1-4 TRBV10-2 TGCGCCAGCAGCGGGACGGTTAATGAAAAACTGTTTTTT CASSGTVNEKLFF
. 15 TRBD2 TRBJ2-1 TRBV11-2 TGTGCCAGCAGTTATACTAGCGGAAGCTACAATGAGCAGTTCTTC CASSYTSGSYNEQFF
. 15 TRBD2 TRBJ2-1 TRBV19 TGTGCCAGTAGTATTCGTCAAGGGAGGGGTGATGAGCAGTTCTTC CASSIRQGRGDEQFF
. 14 TRBD1 TRBJ2-7 TRBV5-1 TGCGCCAGCAGCGGCGACAGGGGGTCCTACGAGCAGTACTTC CASSGDRGSYEQYF
. 17 . TRBJ1-3 TRBV5-6 TGTGCCAGCAGCTTGCCCTCAGCATCGGAGCCCGGAAACACCATATATTTT CASSLPSASEPGNTIYF
. 15 TRBD2 TRBJ2-7 TRBV9 TGTGCCAGCAGCGTGGGCAGCGGGAGGTATTACGAGCAGTACTTC CASSVGSGRYYEQYF
. 13 . TRBJ2-3 TRBV18 TGTGCCAGCTCACCAGGGACACTAGATACGCAGTATTTT CASSPGTLDTQYF
. 13 TRBD1 TRBJ1-4 TRBV27 TGTGCCAGCAGAGGACAGGTGTCCCCCAAACTGTTTTTT CASRGQVSPKLFF
. 16 TRBD2 TRBJ2-3 TRBV5-5 TGTGCCAGCAACCCCCCCGGGAGGGGAGCCACAGATACGCAGTATTTT CASNPPGRGATDTQYF
. 14 TRBD1 TRBJ2-3 TRBV13 TGTGCCAGCAGCTCGACAGGGGGTAAAGATACGCAGTATTTT CASSSTGGKDTQYF
. 13 . TRBJ2-7 TRBV9 TGTGCCAGCAGCGTAGCTACGATGGGGTTACAGTACTTC CASSVATMGLQYF
. 14 TRBD1 TRBJ2-7 TRBV7-6 TGTGCCAGCAGCTTAGGACAGGGGGCCTACGAGCAGTACTTC CASSLGQGAYEQYF
. 16 . TRBJ1-2 TRBV19 TGTGCCAGCACCCACGGCCCGGGAACGGCAGGGTATGGCTACACCTTC CASTHGPGTAGYGYTF
. 15 . TRBJ2-4 TRBV28 TGTGCCAGCACCCTCGAGAGAAGGGGGAGGAACATTCAGTACTTC CASTLERRGRNIQYF
. 15 TRBD1 TRBJ1-4 TRBV9 TGTGCCAGCAGCGTAGGGGTAGGGGGCAGTGAAAAACTGTTTTTT CASSVGVGGSEKLFF
. 13 . TRBJ1-2 TRBV29-1 TGCAGCGTGGCGAAGGGCCTTAACTATGGCTACACCTTC CSVAKGLNYGYTF
. 12 . TRBJ2-4 TRBV28 TGTGCCAGCAGTCGGAGTTGGGACATTCAGTACTTC CASSRSWDIQYF